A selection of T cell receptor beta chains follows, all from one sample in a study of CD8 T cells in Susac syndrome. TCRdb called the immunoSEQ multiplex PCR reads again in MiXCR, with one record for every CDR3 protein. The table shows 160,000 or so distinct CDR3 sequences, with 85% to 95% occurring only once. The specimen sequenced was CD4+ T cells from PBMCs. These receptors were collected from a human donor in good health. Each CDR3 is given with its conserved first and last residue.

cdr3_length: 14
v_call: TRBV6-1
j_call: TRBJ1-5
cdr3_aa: CASSWEGGNQPQHF

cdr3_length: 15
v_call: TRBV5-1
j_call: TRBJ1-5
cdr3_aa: CASRKTGENHQPQHF

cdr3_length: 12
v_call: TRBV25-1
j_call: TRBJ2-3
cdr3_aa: CASRRDTDTQYF

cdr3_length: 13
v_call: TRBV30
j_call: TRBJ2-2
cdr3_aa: CAWMKWDTGELFF

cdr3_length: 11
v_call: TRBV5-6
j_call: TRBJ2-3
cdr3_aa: CASSLEVTQYF

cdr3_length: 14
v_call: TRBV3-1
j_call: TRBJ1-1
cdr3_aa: CASSQLQGSTEAFF

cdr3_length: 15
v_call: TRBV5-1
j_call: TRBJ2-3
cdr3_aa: CASSLQGILTDTQYF

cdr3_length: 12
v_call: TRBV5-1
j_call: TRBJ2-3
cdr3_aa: CASSLEWDTQYF

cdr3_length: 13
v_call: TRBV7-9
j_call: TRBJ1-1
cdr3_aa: CASSLERNTEAFF

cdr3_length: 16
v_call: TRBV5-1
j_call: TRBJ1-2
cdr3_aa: CASSLDSSGTLYGYTF

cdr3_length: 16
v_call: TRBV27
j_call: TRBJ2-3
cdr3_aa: CASSPTGGGVVGTQYF

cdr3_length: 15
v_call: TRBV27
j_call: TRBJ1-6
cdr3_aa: CASRRGTGNVSPLHF

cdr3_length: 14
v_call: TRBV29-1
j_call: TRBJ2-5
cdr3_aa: CSVDGSTSGGTQYF

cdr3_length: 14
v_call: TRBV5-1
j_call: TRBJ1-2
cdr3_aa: CASSEDRGRDGYTF

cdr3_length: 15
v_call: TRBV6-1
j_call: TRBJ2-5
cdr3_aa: CASSESLAGVETQYF

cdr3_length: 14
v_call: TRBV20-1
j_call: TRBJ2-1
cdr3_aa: CSADDGLVEGEQFF

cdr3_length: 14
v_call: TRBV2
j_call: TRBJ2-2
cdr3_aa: CASRVARDTGELFF

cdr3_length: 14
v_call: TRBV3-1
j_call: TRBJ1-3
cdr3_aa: CASSQLPEDYTIYF

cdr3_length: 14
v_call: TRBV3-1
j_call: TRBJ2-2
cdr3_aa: CASSQVLYTGELFF

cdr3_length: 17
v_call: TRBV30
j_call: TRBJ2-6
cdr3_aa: CAWKGFQGEAGANVLTF

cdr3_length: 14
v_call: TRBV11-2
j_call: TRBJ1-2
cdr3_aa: CASSQNGQDYGYTF

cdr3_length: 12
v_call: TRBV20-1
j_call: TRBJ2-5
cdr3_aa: CSARGLQETQYF

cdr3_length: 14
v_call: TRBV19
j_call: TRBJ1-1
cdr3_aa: CASSPRVSNTEAFF

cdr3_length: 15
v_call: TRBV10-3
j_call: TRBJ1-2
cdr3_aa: CAIRPWTGHRYGYTF

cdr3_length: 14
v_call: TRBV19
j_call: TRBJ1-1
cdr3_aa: CASSIWSTNTEAFF

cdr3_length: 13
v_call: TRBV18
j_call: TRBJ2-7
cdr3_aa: CASSLDPEGEQYF

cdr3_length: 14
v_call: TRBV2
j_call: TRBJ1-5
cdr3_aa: CASRGTGGNQPQHF

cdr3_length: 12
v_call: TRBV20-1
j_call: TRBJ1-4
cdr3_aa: CSGAGFNEKLFF

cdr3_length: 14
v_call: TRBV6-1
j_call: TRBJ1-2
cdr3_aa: CASSPRDRGYGYTF

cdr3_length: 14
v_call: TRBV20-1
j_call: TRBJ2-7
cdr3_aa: CSAQKGGPWGEQYF

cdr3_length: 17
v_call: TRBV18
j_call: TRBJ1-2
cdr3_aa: CASSPPGTGTVYGGYTF

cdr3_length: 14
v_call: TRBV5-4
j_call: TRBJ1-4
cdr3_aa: CASSWGTGGAKLFF

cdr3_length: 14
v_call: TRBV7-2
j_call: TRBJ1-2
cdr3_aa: CASSSSGRDYGYTF

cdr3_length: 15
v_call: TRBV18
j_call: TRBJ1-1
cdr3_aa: CASSPRPEGNTEAFF

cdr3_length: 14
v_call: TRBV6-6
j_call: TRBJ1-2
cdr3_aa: CASNPLGGEYGYTF

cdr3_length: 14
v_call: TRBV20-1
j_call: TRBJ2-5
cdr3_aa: CSARDRVGLETQYF

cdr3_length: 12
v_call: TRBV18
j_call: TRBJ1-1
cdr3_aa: CASSPPYTEAFF

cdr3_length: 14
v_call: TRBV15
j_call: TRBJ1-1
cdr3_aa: CATSRDRGAAEAFF

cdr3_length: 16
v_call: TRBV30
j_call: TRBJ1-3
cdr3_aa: CAWSAPRQAGGNTIYF

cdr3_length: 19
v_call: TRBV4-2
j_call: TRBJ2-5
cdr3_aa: CASSQVGGGRSLGQETQYF

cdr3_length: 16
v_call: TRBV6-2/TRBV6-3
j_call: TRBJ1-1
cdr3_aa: CASSYGARAGNTEAFF

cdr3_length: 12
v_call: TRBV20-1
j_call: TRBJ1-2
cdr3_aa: CSAAGTGSGYTF

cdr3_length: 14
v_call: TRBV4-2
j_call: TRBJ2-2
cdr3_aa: CASSQEYSTGELFF

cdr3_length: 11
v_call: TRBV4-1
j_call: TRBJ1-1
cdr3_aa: CASSLGQEASF

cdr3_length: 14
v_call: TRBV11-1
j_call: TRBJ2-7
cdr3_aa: CASSFPGQGREQYF

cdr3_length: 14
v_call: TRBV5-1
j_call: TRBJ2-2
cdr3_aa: CASSSGQGHRELFF

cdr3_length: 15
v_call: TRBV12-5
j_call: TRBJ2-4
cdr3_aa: CASGDGVKGKNIQYF

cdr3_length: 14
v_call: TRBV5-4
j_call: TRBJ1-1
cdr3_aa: CASSFSRDNTEAFF

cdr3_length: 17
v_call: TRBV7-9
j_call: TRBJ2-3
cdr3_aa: CASSLAVGQGITDTQYF

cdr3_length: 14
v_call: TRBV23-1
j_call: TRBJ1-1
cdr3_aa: CASISGQLKIEAFF

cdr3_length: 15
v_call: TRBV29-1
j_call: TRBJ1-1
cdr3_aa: CSVAPRQGGYTEAFF

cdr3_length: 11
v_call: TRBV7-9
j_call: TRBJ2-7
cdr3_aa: CASSLQNEQYF

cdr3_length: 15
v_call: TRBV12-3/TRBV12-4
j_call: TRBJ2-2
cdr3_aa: CASSQGTGWAGELFF

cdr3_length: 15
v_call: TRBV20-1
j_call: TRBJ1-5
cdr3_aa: CSARAQGGGSGPQHF

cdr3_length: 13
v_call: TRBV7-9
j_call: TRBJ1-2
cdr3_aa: CASSYATDYGYTF

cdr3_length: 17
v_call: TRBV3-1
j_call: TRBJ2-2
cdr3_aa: CASSQDHFASNTGELFF

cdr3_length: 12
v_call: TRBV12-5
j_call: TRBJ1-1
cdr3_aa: CARSRENTEAFF

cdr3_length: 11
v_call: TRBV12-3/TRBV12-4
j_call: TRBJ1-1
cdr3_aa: CATRENTEAFF

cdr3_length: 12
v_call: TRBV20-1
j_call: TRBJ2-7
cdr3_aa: CSARDLLGEQYF